These 32 T cell receptor beta chains share one sample of origin, sequenced in a study of patients with pleural tuberculosis (dated by TCRdb to about 2014). Instrument on record: Illumina Genome Analyzer IIx. The raw public reads went through TCRdb reprocessing: fastp at Q25, MiXCR clone calling, in-frame beta chains kept. Here each entry gathers all rows of one CDR3 protein and keeps the most common genes and DNA. Recorded for this sample are around 30,000 distinct CDR3 sequences; under 20% of them occurred a single time. The ten biggest clones cover about 4% of the sample. The sequenced material came from peripheral blood. The receptors come from a human donor with pleural tuberculosis.

This clonotype has ten or more counts. This chain joins TRBV20-1 and TRBJ2-1, with 7 positions matching TRBD2. Germline V CDR1 and CDR2: DFQATT, SNEGSKA (reference sequence). The CDR3 consists of 13 residues. CDR3 amino acids: CSALADPYNEQFF. CDR3 coding DNA: TGCAGCGCCCTAGCGGATCCCTACAATGAGCAGTTCTTC.

There are many counts of this clonotype. The J gene is TRBJ1-1, the V gene TRBV28; D gene uncertain. The V end lost 6 bases, the J end lost 2 bases, and 19 bases lay between the germline ends. Per the germline V gene, CDR1 is MDHEN and CDR2 is SYDVKM. This CDR3 contains 16 residues. The DNA for the CDR3 is TGTGCCAGCAGCCCCCCGCCGGCCTCTCATAACACTGAAGCTTTCTTT. Translated, it gives CASSPPPASHNTEAFF. The full variable domain, completed using reference TRBV28 and TRBJ1-1, is DVKVTQSSRYLVKRTGEKVFLECVQDMDHENMFWYRQDPGLGLRLIYFSYDVKMKEKGDIPEGYSVSREKKERFSLILESASTNQTSMYLCASSPPPASHNTEAFFGQGTRLTVV.

For this clonotype: A much larger clone is a single base away; this may be a read error. Here the CDR3 reads CAISESDQPYEQYF. The DNA for the CDR3 is TGTGCCATCAGTGAGTCTGATCAGCCCTACGAGCAGTACTTC. This rearrangement joins TRBV10-3 to TRBJ2-7; D not certain. V gave up 0 bases and J gave up 2 bases, with 8 bases separating them. Germline CDR1 is ENHRY and CDR2 is SYGVKD. The CDR3 is made up of 14 amino acids.

Notes on this clonotype: This may be a read error, as it is one base from a much larger clone. The CDR3 DNA is TGCAGCGTAACCCTGACAGCCTCCTACGAGCAGTGCTTC. This gives the protein CSVTLTASYEQCF. The V and J genes are TRBV29-1 and TRBJ2-7, with D perhaps TRBD1 (5 bases). The CDR3 is 13 amino acids. Per germline, CDR1 SQVTM and CDR2 ANQGSEA.

This clonotype was seen ten or more times. The CDR3 protein is CASSQELSGTEAFF. For the CDR3, the DNA is TGCGCCAGCAGCCAAGAGTTAAGCGGGACTGAAGCTTTCTTT. J is TRBJ1-1 and V is TRBV4-3, with no clear D. Looked up from germline, CDR1 is LGHNA and CDR2 is YSLEER. The CDR3 has 14 residues. The V and J ends lost 0 bases and 5 bases respectively, with 10 bases between them.

On this clonotype: One junction end disagrees with the germline gene, perhaps due to a read error. The chain combines TRBV24-1 with TRBJ1-5; D unclear. The CDR3 sequence is 12 residues long. Per the germline V gene, CDR1 is KGHDR and CDR2 is SFDVKD. CDR3: CATSDSSGDLYF. The CDR3 coding sequence is TGTGCCACCAGTGATTCTAGCGGGGATCTGTATTTT.

Relative to its sample, this clonotype is medium-sized. V and J are TRBV15 and TRBJ1-5, with D unclear. The germline V gene has CDR1 LNHNV and CDR2 YYDKDF (reference sequence). The V end lost 0 bases, the J end lost 7 bases, and 13 bases lay between the germline ends. The CDR3 has 15 amino acids. The CDR3 sequence: CATSRDRSSRQPQHF. Written as DNA, the CDR3 is TGTGCCACCAGCAGAGATCGGAGTAGTCGGCAGCCCCAGCATTTT.

Worth noting for this clonotype: This sequence may be a read error, since a much larger clone differs from it by one base. The J gene is TRBJ1-1, the V gene TRBV10-2; D is undetermined. CDR3 length: 11 amino acids. The germline gives CDR1 WSHSY, CDR2 SAAADI. This chain's CDR3 is CATPTGTEAFF. The CDR3 region has the DNA TGTGCCACCCCCACGGGCACTGAAGCTTTCTTT.

This clonotype was found many times. The genes are TRBV12-3 or TRBV12-4 and TRBJ1-2; TRBD1 aligns across 8 bases. The CDR3 spans 14 residues. V gave up 4 bases and J gave up 4 bases; unmatched junction bases: 5. DNA of the CDR3: TGTGCCAGCAGTTCATACAGGGGGGCCTATGGCTACACCTTC. Translated: CASSSYRGAYGYTF.

This clonotype showed up many times. The chain recombines TRBV2 with TRBJ2-1; perhaps TRBD2 as D (6 bases). With 8 bases removed from V and 2 bases from J, the gap between germline ends came to 10 bases. Germline V gives CDR1 SNHLY, CDR2 FYNNEI. This CDR3 is built from 13 residues. For the CDR3, the DNA is TGTGCCAGCGGCGGGGAACCCTACAATGAGCAGTTCTTC. This encodes CASGGEPYNEQFF.

Sample share makes this clonotype medium-sized. This sequence joins TRBV6-1 and TRBJ1-5; 8 positions agree with TRBD1. The V and J ends lost 7 bases and 4 bases, in that order; junction bases with no gene match: 9. The CDR3 consists of 15 residues. CDR1 and CDR2 (germline): MNHNS, SASEGT. The CDR3 DNA follows: TGTGCCAGCACATGGACAGGGCTTGGGAATCAGCCCCAGCATTTT. As protein: CASTWTGLGNQPQHF.

This clonotype was seen a handful of times. A read error is possible here, since a much larger clone lies one base away. The chain couples TRBV27 to TRBJ2-7, with D possibly being TRBD2 (6 bases). V dropped 8 bases and J dropped 2 bases, with 16 bases sitting between them. The CDR3 totals 14 residues. Germline CDR1 reads MNHEY; CDR2 reads SMNVEV (reference sequence). The chain's CDR3 is CASSRDSSPYEQYF. In DNA form, the CDR3 reads TGTGCCAGCTCCCGGGACTCGAGCCCCTACGAGCAGTACTTC.

This clonotype was recorded at least ten times. The gene calls are TRBV2 and TRBJ1-1, with 7 nucleotides matching TRBD1. With 7 bases clipped from V and 4 bases from J, the junction kept 3 bases outside the gene matches. CDR3 size: 12 residues. CDR1 SNHLY and CDR2 FYNNEI come from the germline V gene. CDR3 sequence reads: CASMAGGTEAFF. DNA of the CDR3: TGTGCCAGCATGGCAGGGGGCACTGAAGCTTTCTTT.

This clonotype showed up many times. This chain uses TRBV20-1 with TRBJ2-7, with D tentatively TRBD2 (5 bases). The germline CDR1 and CDR2 sequences are DFQATT and SNEGSKA (reference sequence). The CDR3 extends over 15 amino acids. Trimming removed 2 bases from V and 2 bases from J, with 16 bases in between. Here the CDR3 reads CSARTPEGHAYEQYF. CDR3 sequence (DNA): TGCAGTGCTAGAACCCCCGAGGGCCACGCCTACGAGCAGTACTTC.

The CDR3, as DNA: TGTGCCAGCGGACAGCAGGGCCTAGCCAAAAACATTCAGTACTTC. Translation gives CASGQQGLAKNIQYF. The rearrangement uses TRBV11-2 and TRBJ2-4, with D maybe TRBD1 (6 bases). The CDR3 has 15 residues. V lost 8 bases, J lost 0 bases, and 14 bases lay in between. Germline-derived CDR1 and CDR2 are SGHAT and FQNNGV.

For this clonotype: A much bigger clone sits one base away, suggesting this may be a read error. The rearrangement uses TRBV7-2 and TRBJ1-1, with D uncertain. The CDR3 extends over 14 amino acids. V was pared by 5 bases and J by 0 bases, with 10 bases between. Germline-derived CDR1 and CDR2 are SGHTA and FQGNSA. The CDR3: CASSPFRVNTEAFF. CDR3 DNA sequence: TGTGCCAGCAGCCCCTTCCGGGTGAACACTGAAGCTTTCTTT.

Points on this clonotype: At one end, the junction sequence differs from germline, possibly due to a read error. The CDR3 loop is CASSRPRQGKNEQYF. The CDR3 DNA follows: TGCGCCAGCAGTCGCCCGAGACAGGGGAAGAATGAGCAGTACTTC. The chain carries TRBV6-1 and TRBJ2-5; TRBD1 matches at 8 bases. The CDR3 sequence is 15 residues long. CDR1 is MNHNS, CDR2 SASEGT, per germline.

This clonotype was seen at least ten times. The chain joins TRBV4-1 to TRBJ2-1, with 9 bases identical to TRBD1. The CDR3 extends over 15 amino acids. The germline CDR1 and CDR2 sequences are MGHRA and YSYEKL. Germline trimming cut 0 bases from V and 7 bases from J; bases unmatched to any gene: 4. This chain's CDR3 is CASSQDGTGRNEQFF. CDR3 DNA: TGCGCCAGCAGCCAAGATGGGACAGGGAGGAATGAGCAGTTCTTC.

This clonotype appeared many times. The chain has TRBV12-3 or TRBV12-4 and TRBJ1-5, with a possible D match to TRBD1 (6 bases). V was cut by 2 bases and J by 4 bases, with 6 bases left in between. The CDR3 has 13 residues. This chain's CDR3 is CASSLQGNQPQHF. The DNA of the CDR3 is TGTGCCAGCAGTTTACAGGGGAATCAGCCCCAGCATTTT.

This clonotype showed up many times. V and J are TRBV12-3 or TRBV12-4 and TRBJ1-6, with D hard to call. The CDR3 spans 16 residues. The V gene lost 6 bases and the J gene lost 3 bases, with 15 bases spanning the gap. The CDR3 region is CASSPTAQNYNSPLHF. The CDR3 DNA is TGTGCCAGCAGCCCTACAGCGCAAAACTATAATTCACCCCTCCACTTT.

About this clonotype itself: This may be a read error: a much more frequent sequence differs by one nucleotide. The chain links TRBV29-1 to TRBJ1-1, with D possibly matching TRBD1 (6 bases). From germline, CDR1 is SQVTM and CDR2 ANQGSEA. CDR3 length: 13 amino acids. This chain's CDR3 is CSVEGTDLTVAFF. CDR3 DNA: TGCAGCGTTGAAGGGACAGATCTCACTGTAGCTTTCTTT.

This clonotype appeared many times. The chain combines TRBV12-3 or TRBV12-4 with TRBJ1-5; D uncertain. The germline V and J ends were trimmed by 3 bases and 3 bases, with 9 bases remaining between them. This CDR3 is 14 amino acids long. CDR3 bases: TGTGCCAGCAGTTTGATGACTCACAATCAGCCCCAGCATTTT. Encoded protein: CASSLMTHNQPQHF.

To note about this clonotype: An end of the junction does not agree with germline; a read error may underlie this. The chain joins TRBV15 to TRBJ1-4; 7 bases are a match to TRBD1. Germline V CDR1 and CDR2: LNHNV, YYDKDF (reference sequence). The CDR3 covers 15 residues. Written as DNA, the CDR3 is TGTTCCACCAGCAGAGACAGGGACACTAATGAAAAGCTGTTTTTT. Translating gives CSTSRDRDTNEKLFF.

The chain recombines TRBV19 with TRBJ1-5; D remains unclear. Germline CDR1 LNHDA, CDR2 SQIVND (reference sequence). The CDR3 is 13 residues long. V lost 10 bases and J lost 3, with 13 bases in between. Here the CDR3 reads CAINRHINQPQHF. The CDR3 DNA reads TGTGCCATCAACCGACATATCAATCAGCCCCAGCATTTT.

This clonotype was counted many times. The chain employs TRBV7-8 and TRBJ2-3; no definite D call. CDR3 length equals 12 residues. The V gene's germline CDR1 is SGHVS and CDR2 FQNEAQ. With 1 base removed from V and 4 bases from J, the gap between germline ends came to 3 bases. In DNA, the CDR3 is TGTGCCAGCAGCTTAGGGGCAGATACGCAGTATTTT. It codes for CASSLGADTQYF.

This clonotype has at least ten counts. The CDR3 loop is CSAREDRGQDTQYF. The CDR3 nucleotides are TGCAGTGCTAGAGAAGACAGGGGGCAGGATACGCAGTATTTT. V usage is TRBV20-1 and J usage is TRBJ2-3; TRBD1 matches 10 bases. Germline V lookup: CDR1 DFQATT, CDR2 SNEGSKA (reference sequence). The junction had 3 bases not matched to a gene; V was cut back by 0 bases and J by 6 bases. The CDR3 is 14 amino acids.

This clonotype was detected many times. The V gene is TRBV7-2, the J gene TRBJ1-5, with unresolved D. Looked up from germline, CDR1 is SGHTA and CDR2 is FQGNSA. CDR3 length equals 13 residues. The V end lost 3 bases, the J end lost 8 bases, and 11 bases lay between the germline ends. The CDR3 DNA is TGTGCCAGCAGCTTGGCCTTGTTTGAGCCCCAGCATTTT. Translation gives CASSLALFEPQHF.

Within the sample, this clonotype is medium-sized. V and J are TRBV6-1 and TRBJ1-1, with D perhaps matching TRBD1 (5 bases). CDR1 is MNHNS and CDR2 is SASEGT in the germline V gene. V lost 8 bases, J lost 0 bases, and 19 bases lay in between. This CDR3 comprises 16 residues. In DNA, the CDR3 is TGTGCCAGCCTAGACGGGGCGTCGGTTTTGAACACTGAAGCTTTCTTT. It codes for CASLDGASVLNTEAFF.

The V call is TRBV5-1, the J call TRBJ2-1; D is undetermined. Germline-derived CDR1 and CDR2 are SGHRS and YFSETQ. The CDR3 is 11 residues long. V lost 3 bases to trimming and J lost 8 bases, with 6 bases between them. The CDR3 sequence: CASSWRDEQFF. The CDR3 DNA is TGCGCCAGCAGCTGGCGCGATGAGCAGTTCTTC.

This clonotype was found once. The chain links TRBV7-9 to TRBJ1-3; possibly TRBD1 for D (5 bases). V was shortened by 5 bases and J by 8 bases, with 28 bases between the two germline ends. The CDR3 runs to 18 residues. Germline CDR1 and CDR2: SEHNR and FQNEAQ (reference sequence). The CDR3 bases are TGTGCCAGCAGCCCCGTCCCGGGACGGGGATACACCGGAGACACCATATATTTT. This translates into CASSPVPGRGYTGDTIYF.

This clonotype was observed many times. This chain connects TRBV12-3 or TRBV12-4 to TRBJ2-2; no clear D gene. Trimming took 1 base from V and 3 from J, leaving 9 bases between them. There are 15 residues in the CDR3. The CDR3, as DNA: TGTGCCAGCAGTTTAGAAACGGGCGACACCGGGGAGCTGTTTTTT. This encodes CASSLETGDTGELFF.

The table lists this clonotype with many counts. The genes are TRBV6-1 and TRBJ2-2; D is unresolved. Trimming stripped 5 bases from V and 3 bases from J, with 10 bases between. This CDR3 has 14 residues. Germline CDR1 and CDR2: MNHNS and SASEGT. CDR3 protein: CASSYAHDTGELFF. The DNA of the CDR3 is TGTGCCAGCAGTTACGCGCATGACACCGGGGAGCTGTTTTTT.